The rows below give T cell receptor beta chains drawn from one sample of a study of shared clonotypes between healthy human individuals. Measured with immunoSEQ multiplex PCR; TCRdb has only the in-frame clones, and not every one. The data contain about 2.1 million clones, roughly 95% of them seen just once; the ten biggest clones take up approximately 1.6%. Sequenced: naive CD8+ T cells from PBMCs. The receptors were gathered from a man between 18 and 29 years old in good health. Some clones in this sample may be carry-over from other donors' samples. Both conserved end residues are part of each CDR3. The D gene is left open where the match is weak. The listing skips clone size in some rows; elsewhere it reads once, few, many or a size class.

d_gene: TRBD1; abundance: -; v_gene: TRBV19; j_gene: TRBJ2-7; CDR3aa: CASYPEGQGIYEQYF; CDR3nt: TGTGCCAGTTATCCGGAGGGACAGGGAATCTACGAGCAGTACTTC
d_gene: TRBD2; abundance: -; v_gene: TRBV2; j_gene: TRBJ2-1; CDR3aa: CASSDAGGYNEQFF; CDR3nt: TGTGCCAGCAGTGACGCCGGGGGGTACAATGAGCAGTTCTTC
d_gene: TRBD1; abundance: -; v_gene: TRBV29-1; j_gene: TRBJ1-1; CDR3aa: CSVPNRRDRSEAFF; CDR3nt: TGCAGCGTTCCTAATCGGCGGGACAGGAGTGAAGCTTTCTTT
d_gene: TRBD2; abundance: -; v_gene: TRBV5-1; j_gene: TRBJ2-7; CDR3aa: CASSWGAGVTYEQYF; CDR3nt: TGCGCCAGCAGCTGGGGAGCGGGAGTGACCTACGAGCAGTACTTC
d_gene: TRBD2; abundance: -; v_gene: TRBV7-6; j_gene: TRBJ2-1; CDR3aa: CASTLAAYSYNEQFF; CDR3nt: TGTGCCAGCACCCTAGCGGCCTACTCCTACAATGAGCAGTTCTTC
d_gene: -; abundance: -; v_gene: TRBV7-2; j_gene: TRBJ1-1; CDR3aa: CASSPRGLTEAFF; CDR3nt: TGTGCCAGCAGTCCTCGGGGGTTAACTGAAGCTTTCTTT
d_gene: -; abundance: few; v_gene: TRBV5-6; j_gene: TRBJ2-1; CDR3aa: CASTLNNEQFF; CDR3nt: TGTGCCAGCACCCTGAACAATGAGCAGTTCTTC
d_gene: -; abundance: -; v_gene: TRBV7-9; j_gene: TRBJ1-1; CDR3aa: CASSLRGAEAFF; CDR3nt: TGTGCCAGCAGCTTAAGAGGGGCTGAAGCTTTCTTT
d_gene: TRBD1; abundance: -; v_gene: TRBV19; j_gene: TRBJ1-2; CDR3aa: CASKTGYNGYTF; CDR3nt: TGTGCCAGTAAGACAGGGTACAATGGCTACACCTTC
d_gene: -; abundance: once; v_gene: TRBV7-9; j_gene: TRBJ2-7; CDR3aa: CASSLARGNYEQYF; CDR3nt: TGTGCCAGCAGCTTAGCCAGGGGCAACTACGAGCAGTACTTC
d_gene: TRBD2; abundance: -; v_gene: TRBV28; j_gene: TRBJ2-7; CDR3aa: CASRLPGTSGYEQYF; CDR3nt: TGTGCCAGCAGGTTACCCGGGACTAGCGGATACGAGCAGTACTTC
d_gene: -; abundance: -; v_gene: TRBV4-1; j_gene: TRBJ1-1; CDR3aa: CASSQVRGEEAFF; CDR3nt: TGCGCCAGCAGCCAAGTGAGGGGGGAAGAAGCTTTCTTT
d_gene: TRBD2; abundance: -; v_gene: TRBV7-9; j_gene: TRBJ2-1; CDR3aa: CASSLALAGGQFF; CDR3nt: TGTGCCAGCAGCTTAGCGCTAGCGGGAGGGCAGTTCTTC
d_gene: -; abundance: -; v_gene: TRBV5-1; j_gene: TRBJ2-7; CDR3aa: CASSLGKEQYF; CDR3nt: TGCGCCAGCAGCTTGGGGAAGGAGCAGTACTTC
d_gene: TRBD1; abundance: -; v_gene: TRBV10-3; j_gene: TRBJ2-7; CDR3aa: CAISGSTGHQDLIEQYF; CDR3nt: TGTGCCATCAGTGGGTCGACAGGGCATCAAGACCTTATCGAGCAGTACTTC
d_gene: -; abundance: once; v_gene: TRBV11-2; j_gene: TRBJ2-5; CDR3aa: CASSLELGETQYF; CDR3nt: TGTGCCAGCAGCTTAGAGCTGGGGGAGACCCAGTACTTC
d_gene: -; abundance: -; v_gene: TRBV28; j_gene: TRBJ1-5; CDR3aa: CASSLRGSNQPQHF; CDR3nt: TGTGCCAGCAGTTTACGGGGTAGCAATCAGCCCCAGCATTTT
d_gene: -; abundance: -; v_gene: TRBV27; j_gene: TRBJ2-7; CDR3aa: CASSLLMRQTQYF; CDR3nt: TGTGCCAGCAGTTTATTAATGCGACAGACTCAGTACTTC
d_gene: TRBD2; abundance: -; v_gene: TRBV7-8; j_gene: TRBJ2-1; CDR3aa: CASSSTSGSSYNEQFF; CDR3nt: TGTGCCAGCAGCTCGACTAGCGGGAGCTCCTACAATGAGCAGTTCTTC
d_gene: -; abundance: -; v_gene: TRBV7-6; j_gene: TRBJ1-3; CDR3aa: CASSLARSSGNTIYF; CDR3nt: TGTGCCAGCAGCTTAGCGAGGTCCTCTGGAAACACCATATATTTT
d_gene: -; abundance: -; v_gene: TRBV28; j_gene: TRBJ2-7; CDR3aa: CASSFGGEAYEQYF; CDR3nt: TGTGCCAGCAGTTTTGGTGGGGAGGCCTACGAGCAGTACTTC
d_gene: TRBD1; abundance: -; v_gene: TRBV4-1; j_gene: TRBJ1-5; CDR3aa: CASSPTGGNQPQHF; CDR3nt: TGCGCCAGCAGCCCGACAGGGGGGAATCAGCCCCAGCATTTT
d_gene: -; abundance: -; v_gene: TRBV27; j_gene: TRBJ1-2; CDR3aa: CASSLRGAGFNYGYTF; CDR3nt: TGTGCCAGCAGTTTACGGGGAGCAGGATTCAACTATGGCTACACCTTC
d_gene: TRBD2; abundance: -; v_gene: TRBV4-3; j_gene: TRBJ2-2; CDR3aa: CASSRGIAGGNTGELFF; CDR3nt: TGCGCCAGCAGCCGAGGCATAGCGGGAGGGAACACCGGGGAGCTGTTTTTT
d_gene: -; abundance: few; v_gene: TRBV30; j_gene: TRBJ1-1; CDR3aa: CAWSVTRLPEAFF; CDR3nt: TGTGCCTGGAGTGTAACGCGCCTCCCTGAAGCTTTCTTT
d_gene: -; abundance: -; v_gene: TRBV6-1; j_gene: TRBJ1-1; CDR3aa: CASSLSGELRGEAFF; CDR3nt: TGTGCCAGCAGTTTGTCAGGGGAACTGCGGGGTGAAGCTTTCTTT
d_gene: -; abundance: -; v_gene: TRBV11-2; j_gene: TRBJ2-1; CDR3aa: CASSLDPGAYNEQFF; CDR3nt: TGTGCCAGCAGCTTAGATCCAGGAGCCTACAATGAGCAGTTCTTC
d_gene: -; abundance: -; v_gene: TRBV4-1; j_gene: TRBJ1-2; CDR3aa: CASSQDKRGGYTF; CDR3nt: TGCGCCAGCAGCCAAGATAAGAGGGGTGGCTACACCTTC
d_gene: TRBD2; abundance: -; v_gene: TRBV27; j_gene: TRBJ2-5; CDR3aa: CASSPLPWGTSGRKETQYF; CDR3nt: TGTGCCAGCAGTCCACTCCCATGGGGGACTAGCGGGAGAAAAGAGACCCAGTACTTC
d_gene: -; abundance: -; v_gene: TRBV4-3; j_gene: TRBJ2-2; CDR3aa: CASSQSTGELFF; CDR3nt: TGCGCCAGCAGCCAGAGCACCGGGGAGCTGTTTTTT
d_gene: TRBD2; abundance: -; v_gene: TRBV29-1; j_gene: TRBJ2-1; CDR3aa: CSVAFSSGSYEQFF; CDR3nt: TGCAGCGTTGCGTTTAGTAGCGGGAGCTATGAGCAGTTCTTC
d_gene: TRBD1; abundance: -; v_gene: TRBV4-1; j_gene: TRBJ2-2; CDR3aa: CASSHPGQGAAGELFF; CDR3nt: TGCGCCAGCAGCCATCCCGGACAGGGTGCCGCCGGGGAGCTGTTTTTT
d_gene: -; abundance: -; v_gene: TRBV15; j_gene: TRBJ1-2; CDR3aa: CATSNLRDTNYGYTF; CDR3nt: TGTGCCACCAGCAATCTCAGGGACACTAACTATGGCTACACCTTC
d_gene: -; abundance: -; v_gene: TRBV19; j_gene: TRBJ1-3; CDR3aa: CASRGRAPSGNTIYF; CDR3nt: TGTGCCAGTAGAGGTCGGGCCCCCTCTGGAAACACCATATATTTT
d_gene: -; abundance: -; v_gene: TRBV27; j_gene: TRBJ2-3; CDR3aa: CASTTGVTQYF; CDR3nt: TGTGCCAGCACCACCGGGGTTACGCAGTATTTT
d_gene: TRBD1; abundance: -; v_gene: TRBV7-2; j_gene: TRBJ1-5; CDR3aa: CASSRTGYSNQPQHF; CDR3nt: TGTGCCAGCAGCCGGACAGGGTATAGCAATCAGCCCCAGCATTTT
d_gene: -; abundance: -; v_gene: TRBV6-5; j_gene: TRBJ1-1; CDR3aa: CASWGLRNTEAFF; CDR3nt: TGTGCCAGTTGGGGTTTGAGGAACACTGAAGCTTTCTTT
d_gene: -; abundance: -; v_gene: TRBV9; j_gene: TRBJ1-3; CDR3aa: CASSVSGDGNTIYF; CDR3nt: TGTGCCAGCAGCGTATCCGGGGATGGAAACACCATATATTTT
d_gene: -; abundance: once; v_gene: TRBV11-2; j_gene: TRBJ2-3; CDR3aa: CASSYVPGGTDTQYF; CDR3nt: TGTGCCAGCAGCTACGTCCCCGGGGGCACAGATACGCAGTATTTT
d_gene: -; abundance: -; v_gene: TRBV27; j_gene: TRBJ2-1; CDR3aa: CASSYYNEQFF; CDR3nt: TGTGCCAGCAGCTATTACAATGAGCAGTTCTTC
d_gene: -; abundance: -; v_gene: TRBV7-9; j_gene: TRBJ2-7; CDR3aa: CASSSTGGGWGDYEQYF; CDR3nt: TGTGCCAGCAGCTCAACAGGGGGAGGGTGGGGAGACTACGAGCAGTACTTC
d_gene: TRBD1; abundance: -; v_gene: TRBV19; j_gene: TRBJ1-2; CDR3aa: CASSKPGQDLDGYTF; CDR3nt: TGTGCCAGTAGCAAGCCGGGACAGGATTTGGATGGCTACACCTTC
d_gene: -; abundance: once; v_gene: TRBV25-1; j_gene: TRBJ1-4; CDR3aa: CASSESSTTNEKLFF; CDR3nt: TGTGCCAGCAGTGAATCGAGTACAACTAATGAAAAACTGTTTTTT
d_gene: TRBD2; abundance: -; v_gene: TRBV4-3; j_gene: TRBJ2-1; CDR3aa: CASSQTTSIRFNEQFF; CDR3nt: TGCGCCAGCAGCCAAACGACTAGCATTCGATTCAATGAGCAGTTCTTC
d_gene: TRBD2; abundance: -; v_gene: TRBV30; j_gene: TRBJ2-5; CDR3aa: CALHTGTSAKETQYF; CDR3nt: TGTGCCTTACATACCGGGACTAGCGCCAAAGAGACCCAGTACTTC
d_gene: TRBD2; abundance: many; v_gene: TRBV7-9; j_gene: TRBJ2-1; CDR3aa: CASSPGLAGTLQGFF; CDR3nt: TGTGCCAGCAGCCCGGGACTAGCGGGTACCTTGCAGGGGTTCTTC
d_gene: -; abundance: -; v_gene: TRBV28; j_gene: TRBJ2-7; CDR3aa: CASWSGSLYEQYF; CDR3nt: TGTGCCAGCTGGTCAGGGAGTTTGTACGAGCAGTACTTC
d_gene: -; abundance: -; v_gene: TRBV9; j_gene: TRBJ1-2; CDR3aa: CASSVILGGMLRYTF; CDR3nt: TGTGCCAGCAGCGTAATACTCGGGGGCATGCTACGCTACACCTTC
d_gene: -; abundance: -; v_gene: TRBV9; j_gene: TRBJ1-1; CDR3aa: CASSAPGMNTEAFF; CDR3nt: TGTGCCAGCAGCGCCCCTGGAATGAACACTGAAGCTTTCTTT
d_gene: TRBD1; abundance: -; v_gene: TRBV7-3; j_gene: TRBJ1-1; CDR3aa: CASSTGGITEAFF; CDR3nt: TGTGCCAGCAGCACAGGGGGGATCACTGAAGCTTTCTTT
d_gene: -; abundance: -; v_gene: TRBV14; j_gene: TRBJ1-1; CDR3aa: CASSQAGANTEAFF; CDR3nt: TGTGCCAGCAGCCAAGCAGGGGCCAACACTGAAGCTTTCTTT
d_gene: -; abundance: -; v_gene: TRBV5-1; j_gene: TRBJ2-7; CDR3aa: CASSWDPFYEQYF; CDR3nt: TGCGCCAGCAGCTGGGACCCATTCTACGAGCAGTACTTC
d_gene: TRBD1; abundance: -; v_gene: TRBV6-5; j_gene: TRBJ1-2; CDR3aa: CASRDRGDYGYTF; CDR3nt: TGTGCCAGTCGGGACAGGGGTGACTATGGCTACACCTTC
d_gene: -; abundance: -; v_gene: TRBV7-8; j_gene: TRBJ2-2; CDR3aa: CASSLGPTGELFF; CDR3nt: TGTGCCAGCAGCTTAGGGCCCACCGGGGAGCTGTTTTTT
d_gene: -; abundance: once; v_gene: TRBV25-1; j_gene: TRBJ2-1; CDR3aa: CASIQADGDNEQFF; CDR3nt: TGTGCCAGCATTCAGGCGGATGGAGACAATGAGCAGTTCTTC
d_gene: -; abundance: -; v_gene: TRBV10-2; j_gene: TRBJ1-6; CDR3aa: CASSQGQRGGSPLHF; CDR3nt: TGCGCCAGCAGTCAAGGACAGCGGGGCGGTTCACCCCTCCACTTT
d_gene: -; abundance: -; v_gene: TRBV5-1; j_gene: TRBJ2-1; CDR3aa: CASSLGGVKRAGYNEQFF; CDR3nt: TGCGCCAGCAGCTTGGGAGGGGTCAAGCGGGCAGGCTACAATGAGCAGTTCTTC
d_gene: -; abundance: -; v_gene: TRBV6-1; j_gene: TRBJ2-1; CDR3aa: CASSLDSGPYNEQFF; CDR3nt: TGTGCCAGCAGTTTAGACAGCGGGCCATACAATGAGCAGTTCTTC
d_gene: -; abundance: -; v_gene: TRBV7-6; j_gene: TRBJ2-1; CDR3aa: CASSTRLGGDGPYNEQFF; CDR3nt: TGTGCCAGCAGCACACGCTTGGGGGGTGATGGGCCCTACAATGAGCAGTTCTTC